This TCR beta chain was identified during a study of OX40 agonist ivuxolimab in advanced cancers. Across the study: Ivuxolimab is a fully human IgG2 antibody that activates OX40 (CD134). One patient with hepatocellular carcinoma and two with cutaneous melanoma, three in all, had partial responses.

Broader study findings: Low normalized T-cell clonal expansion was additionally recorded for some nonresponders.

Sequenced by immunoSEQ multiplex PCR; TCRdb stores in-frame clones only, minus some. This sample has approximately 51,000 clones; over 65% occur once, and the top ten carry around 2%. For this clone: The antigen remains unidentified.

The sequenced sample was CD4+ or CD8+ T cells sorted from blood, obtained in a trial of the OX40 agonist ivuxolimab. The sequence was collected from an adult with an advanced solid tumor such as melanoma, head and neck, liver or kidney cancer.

The CDR3 protein is CASSPGRGLGYTF. In DNA, the CDR3 is TGTGCCAGCAGCCCTGGGAGGGGGCTAGGCTACACCTTC. The chain links TRBV7-2 to TRBJ1-2, with TRBD1 identical over 7 bases. The germline gives CDR1 SGHTA, CDR2 FQGNSA. CDR3 length: 13 amino acids. J was trimmed by 8 bases and V by 5 bases; bases with no gene match: 8.